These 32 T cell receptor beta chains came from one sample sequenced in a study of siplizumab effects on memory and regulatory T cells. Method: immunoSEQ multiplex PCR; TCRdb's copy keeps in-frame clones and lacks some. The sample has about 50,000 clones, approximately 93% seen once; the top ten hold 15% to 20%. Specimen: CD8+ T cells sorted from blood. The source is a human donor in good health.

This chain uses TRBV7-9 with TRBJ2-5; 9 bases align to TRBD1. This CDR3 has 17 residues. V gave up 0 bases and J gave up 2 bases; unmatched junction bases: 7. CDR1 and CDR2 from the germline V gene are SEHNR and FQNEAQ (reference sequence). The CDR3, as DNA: TGTGCCAGCAGCTTAGCTTTAAGTGACAGGGGGCAAGAGACCCAGTACTTC. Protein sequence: CASSLALSDRGQETQYF.

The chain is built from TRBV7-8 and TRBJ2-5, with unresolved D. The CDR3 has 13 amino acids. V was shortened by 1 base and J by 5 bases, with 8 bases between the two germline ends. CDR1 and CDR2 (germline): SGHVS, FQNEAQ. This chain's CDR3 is CASSLGQRETQYF. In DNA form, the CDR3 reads TGTGCCAGCAGCTTAGGGCAGAGGGAGACCCAGTACTTC.

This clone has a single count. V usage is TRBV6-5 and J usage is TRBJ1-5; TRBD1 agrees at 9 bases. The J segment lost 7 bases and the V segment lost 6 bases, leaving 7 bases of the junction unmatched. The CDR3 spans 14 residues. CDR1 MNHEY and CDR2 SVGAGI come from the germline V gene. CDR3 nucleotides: TGTGCCAGCAGGAGCGGGACAGGGTTACAGCCCCAGCATTTT. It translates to CASRSGTGLQPQHF.

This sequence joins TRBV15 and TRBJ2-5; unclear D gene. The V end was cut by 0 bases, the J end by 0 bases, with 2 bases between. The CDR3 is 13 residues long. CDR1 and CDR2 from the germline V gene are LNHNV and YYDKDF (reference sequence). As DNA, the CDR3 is TGTGCCACCAGCAGAGATCACCAAGAGACCCAGTACTTC. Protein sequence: CATSRDHQETQYF.

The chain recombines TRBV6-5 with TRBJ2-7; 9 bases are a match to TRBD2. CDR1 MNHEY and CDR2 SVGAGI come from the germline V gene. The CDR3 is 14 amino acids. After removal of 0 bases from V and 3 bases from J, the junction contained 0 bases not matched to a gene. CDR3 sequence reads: CASSYSSGSYEQYF. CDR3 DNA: TGTGCCAGCAGTTACTCTAGCGGGAGCTACGAGCAGTACTTC.

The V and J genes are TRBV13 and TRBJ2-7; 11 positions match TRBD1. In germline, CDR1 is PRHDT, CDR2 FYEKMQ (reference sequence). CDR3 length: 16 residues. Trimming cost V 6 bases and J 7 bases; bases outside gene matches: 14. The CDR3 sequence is CASRPTGQGGAGEQYF. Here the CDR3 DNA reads TGTGCCAGCAGGCCCACGGGACAGGGGGGAGCTGGGGAGCAGTACTTC.

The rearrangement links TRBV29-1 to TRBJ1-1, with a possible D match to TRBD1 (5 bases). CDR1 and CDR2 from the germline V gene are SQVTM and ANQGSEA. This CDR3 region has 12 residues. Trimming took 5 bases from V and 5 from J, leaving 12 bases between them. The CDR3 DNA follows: TGCAGCGTTAAAGGGGATAAAACTGAAGCTTTCTTT. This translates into CSVKGDKTEAFF. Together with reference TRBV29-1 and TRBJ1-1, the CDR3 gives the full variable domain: SAVISQKPSRDICQRGTSLTIQCQVDSQVTMMFWYRQQPGQSLTLIATANQGSEATYESGFVIDKFPISRPNLTFSTLTVSNMSPEDSSIYLCSVKGDKTEAFFGQGTRLTVV.

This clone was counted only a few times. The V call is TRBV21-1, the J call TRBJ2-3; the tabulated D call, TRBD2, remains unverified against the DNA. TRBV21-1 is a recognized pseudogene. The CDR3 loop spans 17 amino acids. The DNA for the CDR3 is TGTGCCAGCAGCAAGCCGAGTCGGGGTAGCGGCACAGATACGCAGTATTTT. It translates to CASSKPSRGSGTDTQYF.

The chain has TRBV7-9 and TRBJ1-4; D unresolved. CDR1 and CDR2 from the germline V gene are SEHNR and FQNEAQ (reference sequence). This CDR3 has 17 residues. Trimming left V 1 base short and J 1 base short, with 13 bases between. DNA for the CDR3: TGTGCCAGCAGCTTAGTACCCGGGTTTGGAACTAATGAAAAACTGTTTTTT. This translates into CASSLVPGFGTNEKLFF.

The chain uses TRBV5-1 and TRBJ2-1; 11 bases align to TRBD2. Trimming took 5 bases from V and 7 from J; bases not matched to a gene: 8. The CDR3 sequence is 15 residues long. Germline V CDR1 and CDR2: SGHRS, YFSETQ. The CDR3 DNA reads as TGCGCCAGCAGAGGGGTAGCGGGAGGGCGAAATGAGCAGTTCTTC. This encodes CASRGVAGGRNEQFF.

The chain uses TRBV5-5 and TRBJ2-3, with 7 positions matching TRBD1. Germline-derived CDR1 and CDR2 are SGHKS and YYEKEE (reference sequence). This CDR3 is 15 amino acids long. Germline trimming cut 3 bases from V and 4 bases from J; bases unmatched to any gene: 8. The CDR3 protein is CASSSGTVAPDTQYF. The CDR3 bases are TGTGCCAGCAGCTCCGGGACAGTGGCCCCAGATACGCAGTATTTT.

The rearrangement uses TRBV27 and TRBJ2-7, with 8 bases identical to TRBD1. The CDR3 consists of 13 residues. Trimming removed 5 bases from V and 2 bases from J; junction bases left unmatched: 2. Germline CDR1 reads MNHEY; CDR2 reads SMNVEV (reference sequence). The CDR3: CASSRTGTYEQYF. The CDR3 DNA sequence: TGTGCCAGCAGTCGGACAGGGACCTACGAGCAGTACTTC.

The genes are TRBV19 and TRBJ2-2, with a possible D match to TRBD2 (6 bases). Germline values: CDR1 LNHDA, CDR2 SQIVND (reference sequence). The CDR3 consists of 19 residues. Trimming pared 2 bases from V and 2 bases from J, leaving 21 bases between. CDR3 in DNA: TGTGCCAGTAGTATACGGGGGAGGCCTTACGGTTTCAACACCGGGGAGCTGTTTTTT. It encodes CASSIRGRPYGFNTGELFF.

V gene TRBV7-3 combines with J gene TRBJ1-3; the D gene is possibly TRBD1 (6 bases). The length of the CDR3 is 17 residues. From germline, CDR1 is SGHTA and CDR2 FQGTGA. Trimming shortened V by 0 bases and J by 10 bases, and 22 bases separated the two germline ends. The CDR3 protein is CASSLTVGRGSTPTIYF. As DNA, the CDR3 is TGTGCCAGCAGCTTAACCGTCGGCAGGGGCTCGACTCCAACCATATATTTT.

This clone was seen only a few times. CDR3 nucleotides: TGCGCCAGCAGCCCGGACAGGGCGAACACCGGGGAGCTGTTTTTT. Translation gives CASSPDRANTGELFF. The chain uses TRBV5-1 and TRBJ2-2, with 8 bases aligning to TRBD1. V was pared by 4 bases and J by 0 bases, with 2 bases of the junction left unmatched. Germline V lookup: CDR1 SGHRS, CDR2 YFSETQ. This CDR3 has 15 amino acids.

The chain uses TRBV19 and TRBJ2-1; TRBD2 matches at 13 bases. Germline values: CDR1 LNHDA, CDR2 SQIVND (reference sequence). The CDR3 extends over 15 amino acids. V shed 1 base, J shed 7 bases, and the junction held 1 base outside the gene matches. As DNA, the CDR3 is TGTGCCAGTAGTATAGGGACTAGCGGGAGTAATGAGCAGTTCTTC. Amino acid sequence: CASSIGTSGSNEQFF.

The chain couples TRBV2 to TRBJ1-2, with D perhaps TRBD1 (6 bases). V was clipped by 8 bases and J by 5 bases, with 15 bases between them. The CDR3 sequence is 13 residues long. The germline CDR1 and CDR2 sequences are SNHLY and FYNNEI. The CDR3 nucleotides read TGTGCCAGCGTCGGTGGGGGGGCATATGGCTACACCTTC. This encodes CASVGGGAYGYTF. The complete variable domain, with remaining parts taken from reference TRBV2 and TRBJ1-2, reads EPEVTQTPSHQVTQMGQEVILRCVPISNHLYFYWYRQILGQKVEFLVSFYNNEISEKSEIFDDQFSVERPDGSNFTLKIRSTKLEDSAMYFCASVGGGAYGYTFGSGTRLTVV.

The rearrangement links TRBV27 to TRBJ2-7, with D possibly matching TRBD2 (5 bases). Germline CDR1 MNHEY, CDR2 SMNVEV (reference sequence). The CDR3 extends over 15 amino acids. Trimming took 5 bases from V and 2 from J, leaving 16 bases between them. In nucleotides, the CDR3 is TGTGCCAGCAGTCCTATCACGGGGAGCGCCTACGAGCAGTACTTC. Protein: CASSPITGSAYEQYF.

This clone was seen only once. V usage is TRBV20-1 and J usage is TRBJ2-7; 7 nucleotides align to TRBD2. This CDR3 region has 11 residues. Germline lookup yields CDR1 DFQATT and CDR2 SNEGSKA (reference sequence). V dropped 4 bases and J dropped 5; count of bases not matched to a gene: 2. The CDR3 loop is CSANREDEQYF. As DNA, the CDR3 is TGCAGTGCTAACCGGGAGGACGAGCAGTACTTC.

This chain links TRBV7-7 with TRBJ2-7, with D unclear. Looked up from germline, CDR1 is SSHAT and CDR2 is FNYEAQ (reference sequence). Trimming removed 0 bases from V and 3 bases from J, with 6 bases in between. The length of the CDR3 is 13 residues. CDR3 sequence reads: CASSLASNYEQYF. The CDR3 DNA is TGTGCCAGCAGCTTAGCCAGCAACTACGAGCAGTACTTC.

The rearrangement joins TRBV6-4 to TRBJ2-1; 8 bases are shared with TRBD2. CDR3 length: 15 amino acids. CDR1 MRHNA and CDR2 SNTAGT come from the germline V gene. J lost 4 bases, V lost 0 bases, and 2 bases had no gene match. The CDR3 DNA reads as TGTGCCAGCAGTGACTCAGCGGGAGATTACAATGAGCAGTTCTTC. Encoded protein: CASSDSAGDYNEQFF.

CDR3: CASSSIGAGGLGTGELFF. In nucleotides, the CDR3 is TGTGCCAGCAGTTCCATCGGGGCGGGAGGGCTTGGAACCGGGGAGCTGTTTTTT. This sequence joins TRBV27 and TRBJ2-2; 9 bases line up with TRBD2. There are 18 residues in the CDR3. V lost 4 bases to trimming and J lost 5 bases; unmatched junction nucleotides: 14. Germline loops: CDR1 MNHEY, CDR2 SMNVEV (reference sequence).

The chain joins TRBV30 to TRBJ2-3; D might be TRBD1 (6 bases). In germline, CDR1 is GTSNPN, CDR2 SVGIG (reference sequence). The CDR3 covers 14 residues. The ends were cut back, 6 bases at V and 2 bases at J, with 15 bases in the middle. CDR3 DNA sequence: TGTGCCTGCATAGGGACATATTACACAGATACGCAGTATTTT. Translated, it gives CACIGTYYTDTQYF.

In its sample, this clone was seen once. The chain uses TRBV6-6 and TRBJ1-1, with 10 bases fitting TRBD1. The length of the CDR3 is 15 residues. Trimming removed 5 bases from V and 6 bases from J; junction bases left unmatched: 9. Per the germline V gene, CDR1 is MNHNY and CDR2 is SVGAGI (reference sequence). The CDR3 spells CASSTPTGGFAEAFF. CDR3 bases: TGTGCCAGCAGTACCCCGACAGGGGGCTTTGCTGAAGCTTTCTTT.

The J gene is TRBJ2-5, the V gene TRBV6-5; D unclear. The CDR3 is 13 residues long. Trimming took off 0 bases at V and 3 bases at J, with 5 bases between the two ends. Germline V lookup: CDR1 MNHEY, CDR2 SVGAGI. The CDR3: CASSYSTKETQYF. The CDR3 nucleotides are TGTGCCAGCAGTTACTCGACGAAAGAGACCCAGTACTTC.

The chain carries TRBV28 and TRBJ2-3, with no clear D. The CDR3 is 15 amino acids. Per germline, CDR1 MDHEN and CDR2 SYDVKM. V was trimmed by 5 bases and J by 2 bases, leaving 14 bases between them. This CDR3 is CASSPGIGDTDTQYF. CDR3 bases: TGTGCCAGCAGTCCCGGAATTGGGGACACAGATACGCAGTATTTT.

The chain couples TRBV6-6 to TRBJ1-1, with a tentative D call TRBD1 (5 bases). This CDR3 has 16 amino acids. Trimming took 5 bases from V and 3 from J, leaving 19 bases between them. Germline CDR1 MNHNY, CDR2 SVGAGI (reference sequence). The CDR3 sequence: CASSQGPGLGDTEAFF. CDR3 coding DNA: TGTGCCAGCAGTCAGGGCCCAGGACTTGGGGACACTGAAGCTTTCTTT.

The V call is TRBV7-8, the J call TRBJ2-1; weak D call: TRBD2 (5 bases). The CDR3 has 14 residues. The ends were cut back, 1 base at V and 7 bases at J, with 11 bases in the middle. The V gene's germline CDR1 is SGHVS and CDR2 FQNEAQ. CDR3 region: CASSLVDFRNEQFF. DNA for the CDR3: TGTGCCAGCAGCTTAGTGGACTTTCGGAATGAGCAGTTCTTC.

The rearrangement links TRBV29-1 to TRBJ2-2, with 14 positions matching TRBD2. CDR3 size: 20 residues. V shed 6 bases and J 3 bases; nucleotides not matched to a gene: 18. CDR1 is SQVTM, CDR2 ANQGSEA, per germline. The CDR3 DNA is TGCAGCGTATACAACCGAATAGACACGGGACTAGCGGGAGACACCGGGGAGCTGTTTTTT. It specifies CSVYNRIDTGLAGDTGELFF.

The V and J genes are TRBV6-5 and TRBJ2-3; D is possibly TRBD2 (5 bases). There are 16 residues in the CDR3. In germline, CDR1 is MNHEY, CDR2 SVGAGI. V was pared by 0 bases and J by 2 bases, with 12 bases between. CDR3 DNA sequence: TGTGCCAGCAGTTACTCCGGAGGCGGGTACACAGATACGCAGTATTTT. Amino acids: CASSYSGGGYTDTQYF.

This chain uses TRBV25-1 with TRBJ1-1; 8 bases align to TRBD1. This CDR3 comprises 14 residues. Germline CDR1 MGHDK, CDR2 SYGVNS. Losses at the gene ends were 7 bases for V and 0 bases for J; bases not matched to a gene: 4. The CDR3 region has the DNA TGTGCCAGCATAGGGACAGGCATGAACACTGAAGCTTTCTTT. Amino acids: CASIGTGMNTEAFF.

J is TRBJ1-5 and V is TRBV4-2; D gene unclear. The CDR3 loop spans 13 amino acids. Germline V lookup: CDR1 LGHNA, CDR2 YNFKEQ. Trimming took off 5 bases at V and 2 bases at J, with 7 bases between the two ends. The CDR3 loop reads CASSSRGNQPQHF. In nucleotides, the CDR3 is TGTGCCAGCAGCTCGAGGGGCAATCAGCCCCAGCATTTT.